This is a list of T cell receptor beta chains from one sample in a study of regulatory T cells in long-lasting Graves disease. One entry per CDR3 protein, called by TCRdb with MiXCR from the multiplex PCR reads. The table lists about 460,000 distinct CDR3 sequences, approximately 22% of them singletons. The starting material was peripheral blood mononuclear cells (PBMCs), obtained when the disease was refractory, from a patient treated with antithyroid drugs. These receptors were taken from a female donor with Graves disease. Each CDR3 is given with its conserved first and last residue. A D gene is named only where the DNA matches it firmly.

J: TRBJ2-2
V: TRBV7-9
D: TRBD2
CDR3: CASSVGLAGAGELFF

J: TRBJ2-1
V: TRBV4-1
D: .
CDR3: CASSPLYMGEQFF

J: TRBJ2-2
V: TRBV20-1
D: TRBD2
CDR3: CSASARTGTSGQTGELLF

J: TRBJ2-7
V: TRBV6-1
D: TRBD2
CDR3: CASSEGLAGSEQYF

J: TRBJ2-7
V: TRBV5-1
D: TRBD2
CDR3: CASSLTSGSSEQYF

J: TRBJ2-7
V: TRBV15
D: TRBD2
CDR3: CATSRDMGLAGTYEQYF

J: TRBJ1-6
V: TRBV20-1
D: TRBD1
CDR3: CSAHKPGGDSPLHF

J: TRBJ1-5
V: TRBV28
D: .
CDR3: CASSSGGSNQPQHF

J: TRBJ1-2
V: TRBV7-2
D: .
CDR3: CASSLAGEGRGGYTF

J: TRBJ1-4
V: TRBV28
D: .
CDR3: CASSTIPGYEKLFF

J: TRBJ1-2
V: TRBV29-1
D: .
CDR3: CSVPDAGHGYTF

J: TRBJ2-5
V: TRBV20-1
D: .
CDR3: CSALSDGRETQYF

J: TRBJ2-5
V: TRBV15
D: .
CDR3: CATSGGGMQETQYF

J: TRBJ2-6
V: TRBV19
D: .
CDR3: CASSHGWGGPGANVLTF

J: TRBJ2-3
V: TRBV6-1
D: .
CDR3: CASSTTADTQYF

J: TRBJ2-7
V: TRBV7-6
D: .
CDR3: CASSLLDSSYEQYF

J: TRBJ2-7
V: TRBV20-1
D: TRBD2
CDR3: CSARRGPSGGYEQYF

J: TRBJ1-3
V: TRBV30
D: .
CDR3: CAWTRSSGNTIYF

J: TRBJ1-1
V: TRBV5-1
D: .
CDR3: CASSLVTLRAGIEAFF

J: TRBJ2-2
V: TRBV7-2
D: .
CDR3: CASRLKSDITNTGELFF

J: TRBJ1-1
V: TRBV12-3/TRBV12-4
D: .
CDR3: CASSPRTLLVMNTEAFF

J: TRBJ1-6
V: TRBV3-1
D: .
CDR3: CASSQDRVNSPLHF

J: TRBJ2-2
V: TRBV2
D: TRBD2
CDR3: CASRGGTRNTGELFF

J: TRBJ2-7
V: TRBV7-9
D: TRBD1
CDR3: CASTDRGYSYF

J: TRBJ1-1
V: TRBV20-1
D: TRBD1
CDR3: CSARLRGQGYTEAFF

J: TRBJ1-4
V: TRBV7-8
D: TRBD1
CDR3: CASSPGQPSGSRFF

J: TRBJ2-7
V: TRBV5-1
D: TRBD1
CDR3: CASSWEGQASYEQYF

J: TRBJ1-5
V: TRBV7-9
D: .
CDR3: CASSLGVGGGRSNQPQHF

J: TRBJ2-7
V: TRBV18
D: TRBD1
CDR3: CASSLFLGQVETEQYF

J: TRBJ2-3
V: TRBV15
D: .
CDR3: CATSRDVDDTQYF

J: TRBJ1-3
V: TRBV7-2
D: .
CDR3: CASSSRGAFSGNTIYF